This TCR beta chain was observed in a study of blood T cell repertoires in COVID-19. Study summary: Specimens from acute and convalescent COVID-19 originated in the United States, Italy and Spain.

In the source study's methods: Reference gene primers were amplified, and this amplification served to estimate nucleated cell counts. Sequencing used immunoSEQ multiplex PCR; TCRdb keeps in-frame clones, though not all of them. The V and J calls and the clone size are those of that table, but D and trimming were determined from the DNA. This table has approximately 210,000 clones, under 90% appearing once. Germline-derived CDR1 and CDR2 are MDHEN and SYDVKM. The trim removed 6 bases at V and 11 bases at J, leaving 15 bases unmatched. The CDR3 has 14 residues. Sequences were obtained from PBMCs or T cells enriched from blood (not recorded which). This chain uses TRBV28 with TRBJ1-1; 7 bases agree with TRBD1. This TCR came from a woman in her forties or fifties with acute COVID-19. CDR3 loop: CASSGTQGRIWAFF. The CDR3 nucleotides are TGTGCCAGCAGCGGTACACAGGGGCGTATCTGGGCTTTCTTT.